This T cell receptor (beta chain) originates from a study of CD8 T cells in ankylosing spondylitis. Deletions cut 3 bases from V and 3 bases from J, with 12 bases between. The CDR3 loop spans 15 amino acids. TCRdb analysed the 5' RACE reads with MiXCR anew, one entry per CDR3 protein. The profile covers around 250,000 distinct CDR3 sequences, with roughly 32% appearing a single time and about 4.2% taken by the ten largest. This TCR derives from a male donor with ankylosing spondylitis or in good health (not recorded which). The chain joins TRBV12-3 or TRBV12-4 to TRBJ2-1, with TRBD1 as a possible D gene (5 bases). What was sequenced was blood, either unsorted or a sorted T cell fraction (not recorded which). The chain's CDR3 is CASSLGQGFYNEQFF. The DNA of the CDR3 is TGTGCCAGCAGTTTGGGGCAGGGCTTCTACAATGAGCAGTTCTTC.